This TCR beta chain is from a study of blood T cells in healthy people across ages. This clonotype was counted ten times or more. Sample-barcoded 5' priming and a J-beta primer mix drove a second PCR of 7 to 11 cycles. Each cDNA molecule, via a template-switch adaptor with 12 random nucleotides, was tagged. TCRdb re-called the 5' RACE reads through MiXCR, storing one row per CDR3 protein. The table records 850,000 or so distinct CDR3 sequences, 25% to 30% of them present only once. The sample taken for sequencing was blood. This sequence originates from an elderly woman in good health.

CDR3 sequence (DNA): TGCAGTGCTAGTGATTCAGCAGGGCGAACAGATACGCAGTATTTT. Encoded protein: CSASDSAGRTDTQYF. J is TRBJ2-3 and V is TRBV20-1; possible D gene TRBD1, 5 bases. Germline V gene lookup returns CDR1 DFQATT and CDR2 SNEGSKA (reference sequence). The CDR3 loop spans 15 amino acids. V was trimmed by 3 bases and J by 3 bases, leaving 16 bases between them.